A single sample gave rise to the 18 T cell receptor beta chains below, sequenced in a study of tissue T cells after allogeneic stem cell transplantation. Using immunoSEQ multiplex PCR, the repertoire was profiled, and TCRdb retains in-frame clones only, with some absent. Found here are about 7,800 clones, 35% to 55% of them singletons; the top ten hold 8.4%. Time point indicated: mouse harvest day 7 after allogeneic transplant. Tail vein injection delivered 10^7 T-cell-depleted bone marrow cells and 10^6 splenic CD5+ T cells. The sequenced material came from gut tissue. These receptors originate from a female BALB/c mouse given C57BL/6 T cells with graft-versus-host disease after an allogeneic hematopoietic cell transplant.

Concerning this clone: Any gene name here is a mouse gene name. The sequence runs out 1 residue before the end of the CDR3; the remainder is reconstructed from the germline J gene. The chain combines TRBV20 with TRBJ2-7; unclear D gene. Trimming removed 0 bases at V and 2 bases at J, with 8 bases between. The CDR3 loop spans 13 amino acids. CDR1 is GFQATS, CDR2 STVNSAI, per germline. CDR3 DNA, as far as it was read: TGTGGTGCTAGGGATCCGAACACCTATGAACAGTAC. Translated, it gives CGARDPNTYEQY. The full-length CDR3 reads as CGARDPNTYEQYF.

Concerning this clone itself: All gene names here are mouse names. Coverage ceases 1 residue before the CDR3 finishes, and the germline J gene fills in the end. This chain uses TRBV15 with TRBJ2-1, with D perhaps TRBD2 (7 bases). CDR1 is SGHND, CDR2 FRSKSL, per germline. CDR3 length: 16 residues. The ends were cut back, 1 base at V and 0 bases at J, with 10 bases in the middle. The CDR3 here is CASSLGGGHNYAEQFF. Incomplete CDR3 DNA: TGTGCCAGCAGTTTAGGGGGGGGACATAACTATGCTGAGCAGTTC. The entire variable domain, with the rest obtained from reference TRBV15 and TRBJ2-1, is as follows: DAGVTQTPRHEVAEKGQTIILKCEPVSGHNDLFWYRQTKIQGLELLSYFRSKSLMEDGGAFKDRFKAEMLNSSFSTLKIQPTEPKDSAVYLCASSLGGGHNYAEQFFGPGTRLTVL.

With respect to this clone: Each gene name is a mouse one. The read comes to an end 1 residue before the CDR3 does, leaving the germline J gene to fill in the end. This chain links TRBV26 with TRBJ1-6; no clear D. TRBJ1-6 is an ORF for which the function is uncertain. V was shortened by 4 bases and J by 0 bases, with 7 bases between the two germline ends. The CDR3 covers 15 residues. Germline values: CDR1 KGHPV, CDR2 FQNQEV (reference sequence). The sequenced part of the CDR3 DNA is TGTGCCAGCAGTCCGTCAGTTTCCTATAATTCGCCCCTCTAC. Its protein is CASSPSVSYNSPLY. The complete CDR3 sequence is CASSPSVSYNSPLYF.

Concerning this clone: Gene names denote mouse genes. The missing CDR3 end, 1 residue past where the read stops, is filled in from the germline J gene. V gene TRBV26 combines with J gene TRBJ2-7; 12 bases agree with TRBD2. The germline V gene has CDR1 KGHPV and CDR2 FQNQEV (reference sequence). The CDR3 spans 16 residues. Unmatched junction bases numbered 10, after V lost 4 bases and J lost 6 bases. The CDR3 spells CASSRGTGGPPCEQYF. The sequenced CDR3 bases are TGTGCCAGCAGTCGGGGGACTGGGGGGCCCCCCTGTGAACAGTAC.

This clone was counted only a few times. Genes and germline come from the mouse. The read halts 1 residue ahead of the CDR3 end, with the missing end drawn from the germline J gene. The V call is TRBV23, the J call TRBJ2-7; the tabulated D call, TRBD2, remains unverified against the DNA. This CDR3 region has 15 residues. Germline V gene data show CDR1 as KGHTA and CDR2 as FQNQQP. The CDR3 DNA, read in part, is TGCTCCAGCAGTCCCCGACTGGGGGGGCGCTTGGAACAGTAC. Residues: CSSSPRLGGRLEQY. The complete CDR3 sequence is CSSSPRLGGRLEQYF. Combining the CDR3 with reference TRBV23 and TRBJ2-7 gives the whole variable domain DAAVTQKPRYLIKMKGQEAEMKCIPEKGHTAVFWYQQKQSKELKFLIYFQNQQPLDQIDMVKERFSAVCPSSSLCSLGIRTCEAEDSALYLCSSSPRLGGRLEQYFGPGTRLTVL.

Notes on this clone: Gene labels here are mouse ones. The CDR3 spells CASSSGLAAEQFF. The covered CDR3 bases are TGTGCCAGCAGTTCGGGACTGGCGGCTGAGCAGTTC. This chain links TRBV24 with TRBJ2-1; TRBD2 matches 8 bases. Read sequence stops 1 residue before the CDR3 end, and the germline J gene provides the missing end. The J segment lost 7 bases and the V segment lost 5 bases, leaving 4 bases of the junction unmatched. CDR1 is KGHTA, CDR2 FRNEEI, per germline. The CDR3 covers 13 residues.

This clone was observed a handful of times. Mouse gene names apply. With the read ending 1 residue before the CDR3 end, the germline J gene is used to fill in that end. The chain uses TRBV26 and TRBJ1-3, with D maybe TRBD1 (5 bases). V shed 2 bases and J shed 0 bases, with 11 bases lying between them. The CDR3 is 16 amino acids. Germline V gives CDR1 KGHPV, CDR2 FQNQEV (reference sequence). CDR3 amino acids: CASSLRTYHSGNTLYF. CDR3 bases read: TGTGCCAGCAGTCTGCGGACATACCATTCTGGAAATACGCTCTAT.

Comments on this clone: Any gene name here is a mouse gene name. The CDR3 end lies 1 residue beyond the end of the read and is filled in from the germline J gene. The chain recombines TRBV3 with TRBJ1-4; maybe TRBD1 (5 bases). Trimming shortened V by 2 bases and J by 3 bases, and 7 bases separated the two germline ends. The CDR3 runs to 14 residues. Germline V gene data show CDR1 as SNHLY and CDR2 as FYNGKV (reference sequence). The CDR3 region is CASSLPGANERLFF. CDR3 bases read: TGTGCCAGCAGCTTACCGGGGGCCAACGAAAGATTATTT.

This clone is judged medium-sized (0.01 to 0.1%). Mouse names are used for the genes. The CDR3 extends 1 residue past the end of the read, so its final part is completed from the germline J gene. The chain is built from TRBV13-3 and TRBJ2-5, with 8 bases fitting TRBD2. This CDR3 comprises 14 residues. Germline V CDR1 and CDR2: NNHDY, SYVADS. V was pared by 2 bases and J by 2 bases, with 1 base of the junction left unmatched. The CDR3 loop reads CASSDWGAQDTQYF. CDR3 DNA, as far as it was read: TGTGCCAGCAGTGACTGGGGGGCCCAAGACACCCAGTAC.

About this clone: The gene names here belong to mouse. The read is 1 residue too short to cover the CDR3 end, so that end is filled in from the germline J gene. The genes are TRBV14 and TRBJ1-1; no reliable D call. V lost 2 bases and J lost 2, with 7 bases in between. CDR1 is SGHDT, CDR2 FRDEAV, per germline. There are 13 residues in the CDR3. This CDR3 reads CASSLGPNTEVFF. The sequenced CDR3 bases are TGTGCCAGCAGTTTGGGCCCCAACACAGAAGTCTTC.

A note on this clone: Gene names refer to mouse genes. Sequencing ends 1 residue short of the CDR3 end; the germline J gene provides the rest. This specimen includes other DNA sequences encoding the same CDR3. The J gene is TRBJ1-3, the V gene TRBV12-1, with D unresolved. This CDR3 contains 14 residues. Trimming removed 0 bases at V and 0 bases at J, with 5 bases between. CDR1 SGHSN and CDR2 HYEKVE come from the germline V gene. The CDR3 loop is CASSLADSGNTLYF. CDR3 DNA (partial): TGTGCCAGCTCTCTCGCGGATTCTGGAAATACGCTCTAT.

Note on this clone: The genes are named according to mouse. The CDR3 end falls 1 residue outside the read, so it is completed with the germline J gene. The chain links TRBV16 to TRBJ1-6, with D uncertain. TRBJ1-6 is an open reading frame whose function is uncertain. CDR1 and CDR2 from the germline V gene are SGHSA and FRNQAP. The CDR3 totals 13 residues. Trimming stripped 6 bases from V and 0 bases from J, with 3 bases between. The CDR3 is CASSHSYNSPLYF. The CDR3 DNA, read in part, is TGTGCAAGCAGTCATTCCTATAATTCGCCCCTCTAC.

Comments on this clone: Gene names are the mouse ones. The read gets to within 1 residue of the CDR3 end, and the germline J gene fills in the rest. The chain links TRBV5 to TRBJ2-1; D gene unclear. The V and J ends lost 1 base and 0 bases respectively, with 4 bases between them. In germline, CDR1 is LGHNA, CDR2 YNLKQL (reference sequence). CDR3 size: 14 residues. The CDR3 protein is CASSQGVNYAEQFF. The covered CDR3 bases are TGTGCCAGCAGCCAAGGGGTTAACTATGCTGAGCAGTTC.

Details on this clone: Gene names follow the mouse nomenclature. The read falls 1 residue short of the CDR3 end, and the missing part is taken from the germline J gene. The chain carries TRBV13-2 and TRBJ2-5, with 9 bases aligning to TRBD1. The trim removed 0 bases at V and 4 bases at J, leaving 6 bases unmatched. The CDR3 covers 16 residues. Germline V gives CDR1 NNHNN, CDR2 SYGAGS (reference sequence). The DNA read from the CDR3 is TGTGCCAGCGGTGATGCCCCGAGACAGGGGGAAGACACCCAGTAC. It encodes CASGDAPRQGEDTQY. The CDR3 as a whole reads CASGDAPRQGEDTQYF.

About this clone itself: Germline and genes: mouse. The read finishes 1 residue shy of the CDR3 end, and the germline J gene is used to complete it. The genes are TRBV14 and TRBJ1-1, with a weak D call TRBD1 (6 bases). Germline V gives CDR1 SGHDT, CDR2 FRDEAV. The CDR3 sequence is 14 residues long. Deletions cut 4 bases from V and 2 bases from J, with 12 bases between. The CDR3 loop is CASSPGHTNTEVFF. CDR3 DNA, as far as it was read: TGTGCCAGCAGTCCGGGACATACTAACACAGAAGTCTTC.

Details on this clone: Gene names and germline match the mouse. Read coverage stops 1 residue before the CDR3 terminus; the germline J gene supplies the remainder. The chain carries TRBV3 and TRBJ1-1, with 8 bases matching TRBD1. Per the germline V gene, CDR1 is SNHLY and CDR2 is FYNGKV (reference sequence). V shed 0 bases, J shed 3 bases, and the junction held 3 bases outside the gene matches. The CDR3 is 15 residues long. The CDR3 here is CASSLAPRGHTEVFF. Incomplete CDR3 DNA: TGTGCCAGCAGCTTAGCGCCCAGGGGGCACACAGAAGTCTTC. Filled out from reference TRBV3 and TRBJ1-1, the complete variable domain reads GPKVLQIPSHQIIDMGQMVTLNCDPVSNHLYFYWYKQILGQQMEFLVNFYNGKVMEKSKLFKDQFSVERPDGSYFTLKIQPTALEDSAVYFCASSLAPRGHTEVFFGKGTRLTVV.

This clone showed up just a few times. All gene names here are mouse names. The CDR3 DNA, read in part, is TGTGCCAGCAGTCTTTACAGCTATGCTGAGCAGTTC. It is translated as CASSLYSYAEQF. The whole CDR3 protein reads CASSLYSYAEQFF. The rearrangement uses TRBV26 and TRBJ2-1; unclear D gene. The read gets to within 1 residue of the CDR3 end, and the germline J gene fills in the rest. The CDR3 has 13 amino acids. Germline CDR1 KGHPV, CDR2 FQNQEV (reference sequence). Trimming cost V 3 bases and J 3 bases, with 6 bases left between them.

On this clone: Mouse names are used for the genes. The CDR3 end is not reached by the read, which stops 1 residue before it; the germline J gene fills it in. The V call is TRBV2, the J call TRBJ1-1; no firm D call. CDR1 and CDR2 from the germline V gene are LGHNA and YSYQKL. The CDR3 spans 12 residues. Trimming pared 0 bases from V and 11 bases from J, leaving 10 bases between. CDR3: CASSQEPPGVFF. The sequenced part of the CDR3 DNA is TGTGCCAGCAGCCAAGAGCCTCCGGGGGTCTTC.